This T cell receptor beta chain was documented in a study of beta chain features in type 1 diabetes (dated by TCRdb to the late 2010s). Looking at the study overall: No differences in mean age, gender distribution, total cell number or subset yield were found between patients and healthy donors. In the study, recently diagnosed type 1 diabetes patients and matched healthy donors were compared on the TCRB repertoires of their sorted circulating CD4+ T cell subsets. A total of 100 million to 110 million sorted cells were examined across all samples, and a strong correlation was observed between cell number per subset and RNA yield. Whereas all 30 or so donors provided naive and central memory subsets, regulatory and stem cell-like memory subsets were isolated from just 8 patients and roughly 8 healthy donors. The paper as a whole reports these results and caveats: Naive, central memory and regulatory TCRB repertoires appeared to be more alike among patients than among healthy donors. In all four CD4+ subsets, TCRB CDR3 length was moderately but significantly shorter in type 1 diabetes patients. HLA sub-analyses involved small numbers of individuals, so any influence of HLA type on TCRB rearrangement remained unresolved. At VDJ recombination sites, patients with type 1 diabetes made fewer insertions and deleted more nucleotides, a pattern implying thymic rearrangement abnormalities. PCR might favor shorter templates, but patient and control samples were amplified and corrected together, so any skew would affect both groups equally. Because cDNA was sequenced instead of genomic DNA, highly expressing activated cells could be over-represented, though the groups showed no difference in activation or CD3 levels.

Ends trimmed: V by 8 bases, J by 6 bases; bases unmatched to a gene: 12. CDR3 length: 15 amino acids, cysteine to phenylalanine. CDR3 DNA is the only sequence kept; it has 45 bases, read in frame from the first base. Sequences MDHEN (CDR1) and SYDVKM (CDR2) are obtained from the germline V gene. The entire isolated RNA was reverse transcribed using the High Capacity cDNA Reverse Transcription Kit, and thus expressed TCRB transcripts were sequenced. Naive, central memory and regulatory T cell samples underwent deep immunoSEQ sequencing, averaging about 3.57 million total reads per sample. After sorted cells were lysed in RLT buffer, RNA was extracted with DNase-treated RNeasy Micro or Mini kits, with the choice depending on cell number. Each cell subset was processed separately to prevent cross-contamination, with patient and healthy donor samples processed together. The immunoSEQ multiplex PCR was used to amplify TCRB sequences from cDNA, yielding 87-bp fragments that span the CDR3 region. The amplicons were sequenced using the Illumina HiSeq platform. The paper's data handling went like this. Synthetic template baselines were used to correct PCR bias computationally, reads within Hamming distance 2 were collapsed together, and singletons that could not be merged were discarded. Reads were aligned against IMGT to assign V, D and J genes, CDR3 length and insertions or deletions at six rearrangement sites. Within each subset, clonotype counts were normalized to the number of sorted cells before true diversity and Gini coefficients were calculated with the tcR R package. The overlap coefficient, calculated on TCRB nucleotide sequences, was used to quantify repertoire sharing. As a proxy for the pre-selection repertoire, out-of-frame TCRB sequences from naive cells were analyzed. The clones in this table, taken by TCRdb from immuneACCESS, are in-frame only. Not every clone is retained; where verified, under half of the shortfall comes from an unresolved V gene, and the cause of the rest is unknown. The DNA was the basis for D and trimming; V, J and clone size are from that table. The sample has 600,000 to 700,000 clones on record, 13% of them singletons. The ten biggest clones cover 0.02% to 0.025% of the sample.

Each donor gave one peripheral blood draw, roughly 120 mL on average, collected into heparinised tubes. Naive, central memory, regulatory and stem cell-like memory CD4+ T cells were sorted on a BD FACSAria II using a panel including CD45RO, CCR7, CD25, CD127, CD95 and CD27. Purity was above 98% for every sorted population. PBMCs were isolated right away by Lymphoprep density gradient centrifugation and were stained directly, without culture. So that batch effects would be minimized, each experiment stained and sorted samples in pairs, pairing one healthy donor with one patient. For this clone: Which antigen it targets is not known. No much larger clonotype is one base removed from it; base qualities were not supplied.

The sequence was collected from a man between 18 and 35 years old with type 1 diabetes. Sequencing was done on a sample of naive CD4+ T cells from blood. The cell subset or site label on this specimen signifies: true naive CD4+ T cells. The sequence is built from TRBV28 and TRBJ2-3; 9 junctional bases match TRBD1. For the CDR3, the sequence is CASWDGTGLADTQYF. In nucleotide form, the sequence is TGTGCCAGCTGGGACGGGACAGGGTTAGCCGATACGCAGTATTTT.